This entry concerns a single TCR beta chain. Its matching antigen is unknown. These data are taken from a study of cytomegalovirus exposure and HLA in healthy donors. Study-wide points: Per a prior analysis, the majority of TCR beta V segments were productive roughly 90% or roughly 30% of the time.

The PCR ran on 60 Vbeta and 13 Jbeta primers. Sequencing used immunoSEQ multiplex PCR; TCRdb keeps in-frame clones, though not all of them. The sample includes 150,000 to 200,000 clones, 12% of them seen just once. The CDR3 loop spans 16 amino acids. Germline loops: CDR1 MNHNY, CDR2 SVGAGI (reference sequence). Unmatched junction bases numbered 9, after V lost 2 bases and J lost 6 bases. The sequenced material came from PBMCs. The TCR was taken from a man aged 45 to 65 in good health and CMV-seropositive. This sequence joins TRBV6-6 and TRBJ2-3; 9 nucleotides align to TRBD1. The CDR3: CASSYVGQGVGDTQYF. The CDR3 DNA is TGTGCCAGCAGTTACGTGGGACAGGGAGTAGGCGATACGCAGTATTTT.